These 29 T cell receptor beta chains were sequenced from one sample in a study of T cells in Graves' hyperthyroidism and ophthalmopathy. It was RNA transcripts that yielded the amplified TCR beta CDR3 regions. First-round RT-PCR of the TCR CDR3 relied on the HTBI primer set. TCRdb reanalysed the multiplex PCR reads using MiXCR and keeps one entry per CDR3 protein. The data contain roughly 260,000 distinct CDR3 sequences, roughly 15% of them singletons. Material: blood. The receptors here all came from a woman between 40 and 55 years old with Graves' hyperthyroidism that later progressed to Graves' ophthalmopathy.

In its sample, this clonotype was seen a few times. The chain has TRBV24-1 and TRBJ2-7, with TRBD2 identical over 16 bases. This CDR3 region has 21 residues. Per germline, CDR1 KGHDR and CDR2 SFDVKD. The V and J ends lost 3 bases and 2 bases, in that order; junction bases with no gene match: 15. The CDR3: CATSDQSPGLAGGPETYEQYF. Written as DNA, the CDR3 is TGTGCCACCAGTGATCAATCACCGGGACTAGCGGGAGGGCCAGAGACCTACGAGCAGTACTTC.

This clonotype has a count of ten or more. The chain carries TRBV12-3 or TRBV12-4 and TRBJ1-5; D is perhaps TRBD1 (6 bases). Trimming took 6 bases from V and 1 from J, leaving 16 bases between them. The CDR3 spans 16 residues. The CDR3 loop reads CASSTGTRSSNQPQHF. CDR3 DNA: TGTGCCAGCAGCACCGGGACACGCTCCAGCAATCAGCCCCAGCATTTT.

This clonotype was observed many times. The chain is built from TRBV5-1 and TRBJ2-5; tentatively, D is TRBD1 (6 bases). The length of the CDR3 is 15 residues. The germline CDR1 and CDR2 sequences are SGHRS and YFSETQ. V shed 5 bases and J shed 4 bases, with 18 bases lying between them. CDR3 sequence (DNA): TGCGCCAGCAGATCCTCCCCAGGGGACGGAGAGACCCAGTACTTC. Translated: CASRSSPGDGETQYF.

This clonotype has only a few counts. The chain couples TRBV11-2 to TRBJ1-2; 9 bases line up with TRBD1. J was trimmed by 6 bases and V by 4 bases; bases with no gene match: 9. CDR1 SGHAT and CDR2 FQNNGV come from the germline V gene. The CDR3 loop spans 15 amino acids. Written as DNA, the CDR3 is TGTGCCAGCAGCTCCATAGGACAGGGGAAGGATGGCTACACCTTC. It encodes CASSSIGQGKDGYTF.

This clonotype has at least ten counts. The rearrangement links TRBV18 to TRBJ2-7; 11 positions match TRBD2. CDR1 and CDR2 (germline): KGHSH, LQKENI. The CDR3 covers 17 residues. The trim removed 2 bases at V and 2 bases at J, leaving 8 bases unmatched. This chain's CDR3 is CASSPRVLAGGTYEQYF. The CDR3 region has the DNA TGTGCCAGCTCACCAAGGGTCCTAGCGGGAGGCACCTACGAGCAGTACTTC.

The table lists this clonotype with many counts. The chain employs TRBV28 and TRBJ1-6; the D gene is possibly TRBD1 (6 bases). V lost 5 bases and J lost 7, with 15 bases in between. CDR3 length: 15 amino acids. Germline V gives CDR1 MDHEN, CDR2 SYDVKM. The CDR3 region has the DNA TGTGCCAGCAGTAACACGGGGGCCGGGAATTCACCCCTCCACTTT. This gives the protein CASSNTGAGNSPLHF.

This clonotype was seen only a few times. Possible read error: a much larger clone is one base away. The rearrangement uses TRBV2 and TRBJ2-7; 7 nucleotides line up with TRBD1. The CDR3 sequence is 14 residues long. Germline CDR1 is SNHLY and CDR2 is FYNNEI. Trimming cost V 4 bases and J 3 bases; bases outside gene matches: 6. CDR3 in amino acids: CASSARTGYYEQYF. The CDR3 DNA reads as TGTGCCAGCAGTGCTCGGACAGGTTACTACGAGCAGTACTTC.

This clonotype showed up many times. The J gene is TRBJ2-3, the V gene TRBV5-1, with TRBD2 identical over 14 bases. This CDR3 region has 16 residues. The germline V gene encodes CDR1 SGHRS and CDR2 YFSETQ. J lost 3 bases, V lost 2 bases, and 2 bases had no gene match. The CDR3, as DNA: TGCGCCAGCAGCTTAGGGACTAGCGGGAGAACAGATACGCAGTATTTT. Its translation: CASSLGTSGRTDTQYF.

This clonotype was detected ten times or more. J is TRBJ1-2 and V is TRBV12-3 or TRBV12-4, with a tentative D call TRBD1 (5 bases). With 5 bases removed from V and 8 bases from J, the gap between germline ends came to 15 bases. This CDR3 contains 13 residues. DNA of the CDR3: TGTGCCAGCAGTCCCGGCGGCGCAGGGGGCTACACCTTC. It codes for CASSPGGAGGYTF.

To note about this clonotype: Relative to the germline gene, one junction end is altered; a read error may explain this. The V and J genes are TRBV9 and TRBJ2-1; 9 nucleotides line up with TRBD2. Germline-derived CDR1 and CDR2 are SGDLS and YYNGEE. The CDR3 is 15 amino acids. The CDR3 reads CASSVTSGGSNEQFF. Written as DNA, the CDR3 is TGTGCCAGCAGCGTAACCAGCGGGGGGTCAAATGAGCAGTTCTTT.

This clonotype was observed many times. This rearrangement joins TRBV25-1 to TRBJ1-4; no definite D call. Trimming pared 3 bases from V and 4 bases from J, leaving 6 bases between. From germline, CDR1 is MGHDK and CDR2 SYGVNS. CDR3 length: 13 residues. This chain's CDR3 is CASSDGVNEKLFF. The DNA of the CDR3 is TGTGCCAGCAGTGACGGAGTTAATGAAAAACTGTTTTTT. Full variable domain (rest looked up from reference TRBV25-1 and TRBJ1-4): EADIYQTPRYLVIGTGKKITLECSQTMGHDKMYWYQQDPGMELHLIHYSYGVNSTEKGDLSSESTVSRIRTEHFPLTLESARPSHTSQYLCASSDGVNEKLFFGSGTQLSVL.

This clonotype was observed at least ten times. The V and J genes are TRBV6-1 and TRBJ2-4, with a tentative D call TRBD1 (6 bases). The germline CDR1 and CDR2 sequences are MNHNS and SASEGT. The CDR3 has 14 residues. V was cut by 7 bases and J by 2 bases, with 12 bases left in between. The CDR3, as DNA: TGTGCCAGCACAAAGACAGGAACCAAAAACATTCAGTACTTC. Translation gives CASTKTGTKNIQYF.

This clonotype appeared many times. This sequence joins TRBV20-1 and TRBJ2-1; 12 positions match TRBD2. The germline V gene encodes CDR1 DFQATT and CDR2 SNEGSKA (reference sequence). Trimming at V came to 5 bases and at J to 3 bases, leaving 11 bases not matched to a gene. This CDR3 comprises 17 residues. This chain's CDR3 is CSALKSGTSGFYNEQFF. As DNA, the CDR3 is TGCAGTGCTCTAAAGTCCGGGACTAGCGGGTTCTACAATGAGCAGTTCTTC.

At least ten counts were recorded for this clonotype. The genes are TRBV6-1 and TRBJ2-5; D is unclear. The ends were cut back, 2 bases at V and 4 bases at J, with 5 bases in the middle. CDR1 is MNHNS and CDR2 is SASEGT in the germline V gene. The CDR3 loop spans 12 amino acids. CDR3 in amino acids: CASSEKVETQYF. In nucleotides, the CDR3 is TGTGCCAGCAGTGAAAAGGTAGAGACCCAGTACTTC.

In its sample, this clonotype was seen many times. The chain recombines TRBV9 with TRBJ2-1; 8 bases are a match to TRBD2. V shed 2 bases, J shed 2 bases, and the junction held 3 bases outside the gene matches. The CDR3 loop spans 15 amino acids. Germline V gene data show CDR1 as SGDLS and CDR2 as YYNGEE. CDR3: CASSVSGSAYNEQFF. Written as DNA, the CDR3 is TGTGCCAGCAGCGTCAGCGGGAGCGCCTACAATGAGCAGTTCTTC. The variable domain in full, completed from reference TRBV9 and TRBJ2-1, reads DSGVTQTPKHLITATGQRVTLRCSPRSGDLSVYWYQQSLDQGLQFLIQYYNGEERAKGNILERFSAQQFPDLHSELNLSSLELGDSALYFCASSVSGSAYNEQFFGPGTRLTVL.

This clonotype was observed a single time. The V gene is TRBV20-1, the J gene TRBJ2-3; D possibly corresponds to TRBD1 (5 bases). This CDR3 region has 13 residues. The V gene's germline CDR1 is DFQATT and CDR2 SNEGSKA (reference sequence). V lost 8 bases and J lost 0, with 12 bases in between. The CDR3 DNA is TGCAGTCAGGGTATATTAAGCACAGATACGCAGTATTTT. Translated: CSQGILSTDTQYF.

This clonotype has ten or more counts. The chain is built from TRBV18 and TRBJ2-1, with TRBD2 matching over 13 bases. The CDR3 runs 19 residues. Trimming took 4 bases from V and 0 from J; bases not matched to a gene: 9. Germline V gives CDR1 KGHSH, CDR2 LQKENI. The CDR3 is CASSRVLAGGKTSYNEQFF. DNA of the CDR3: TGTGCCAGCTCACGGGTACTAGCGGGAGGGAAAACCTCCTACAATGAGCAGTTCTTC.

The gene calls are TRBV9 and TRBJ1-6, with D unclear. Germline-derived CDR1 and CDR2 are SGDLS and YYNGEE. CDR3 length: 14 amino acids. Trimming removed 0 bases from V and 10 bases from J, with 11 bases in between. CDR3 amino acids: CASSVGSGESPLHF. In nucleotides, the CDR3 is TGTGCCAGCAGCGTAGGCAGTGGAGAATCACCCCTCCACTTT.

This clonotype was counted ten times or more. The chain recombines TRBV7-9 with TRBJ2-2; possibly TRBD2 for D (6 bases). The germline V gene has CDR1 SEHNR and CDR2 FQNEAQ (reference sequence). Trimming left V 5 bases short and J 3 bases short, with 16 bases between. The CDR3 runs to 16 residues. CDR3 amino acids: CASSLGTRGDTGELFF. As DNA, the CDR3 is TGTGCCAGCAGCCTAGGAACGCGGGGAGACACCGGGGAGCTGTTTTTT. Complete variable domain (other parts from reference TRBV7-9 and TRBJ2-2): DTGVSQNPRHKITKRGQNVTFRCDPISEHNRLYWYRQTLGQGPEFLTYFQNEAQLEKSRLLSDRFSAERPKGSFSTLEIQRTEQGDSAMYLCASSLGTRGDTGELFFGEGSRLTVL.

As regards this clonotype: With a much larger clone just one base away, this may be a read error. The conserved phenylalanine or tryptophan is not found at the CDR3 terminus, so this likely reflects a read error. The gene calls are TRBV29-1 and TRBJ2-1, with TRBD1 as a possible D gene (5 bases). CDR1 is SQVTM, CDR2 ANQGSEA, per germline. V lost 7 bases and J 0 bases, leaving 10 bases between the germline ends. This CDR3 has 13 amino acids. In DNA, the CDR3 is TGCAGCGCCAGGGCAAGCTCCTACAATGAGCAGTTCCTC. Translating it yields CSARASSYNEQFL.

There are many counts of this clonotype. The rearrangement links TRBV28 to TRBJ1-2; D perhaps matches TRBD1 (6 bases). The CDR3 has 14 residues. Trimming took off 2 bases at V and 4 bases at J, with 11 bases between the two ends. Looked up from germline, CDR1 is MDHEN and CDR2 is SYDVKM. CDR3 sequence reads: CASSLPGASYGYTF. Written as DNA, the CDR3 is TGTGCCAGCAGTTTACCAGGGGCTAGCTATGGCTACACCTTC.

This clonotype appeared many times. The genes are TRBV2 and TRBJ2-7; maybe TRBD1 (8 bases). V was cut by 7 bases and J by 0 bases, with 19 bases left in between. In germline, CDR1 is SNHLY, CDR2 FYNNEI. This CDR3 contains 16 residues. The CDR3: CASNRGGTGSSYEQYF. CDR3 nucleotides: TGTGCCAGCAACAGGGGGGGGACCGGTAGCTCCTACGAGCAGTACTTC.

To note about this clonotype: One end of the junction varies from germline; a read error may be responsible. This sequence joins TRBV24-1 and TRBJ2-3, with TRBD2 matching 10 bases. This CDR3 is built from 15 residues. Germline V gives CDR1 KGHDR, CDR2 SFDVKD. This CDR3 is CATGDSSGSLDTQYF. Here the CDR3 DNA reads TGTGCCACCGGTGACTCTAGCGGGAGTCTAGATACGCAGTATTTT.

This chain uses TRBV7-8 with TRBJ2-6, with 9 bases aligning to TRBD1. V was clipped by 6 bases and J by 0 bases; unmatched bases: 6. The CDR3 has 17 amino acids. Germline V gene data show CDR1 as SGHVS and CDR2 as FQNEAQ. CDR3 in DNA: TGTGCCAGCAGTTACCGGGACAGGGACTCTGGGGCCAACGTCCTGACTTTC. As protein: CASSYRDRDSGANVLTF.

This clonotype was observed at least ten times. J is TRBJ1-5 and V is TRBV19; the D is unclear. This CDR3 is built from 16 residues. Trimming stripped 9 bases from V and 0 bases from J, with 18 bases between. CDR1 LNHDA and CDR2 SQIVND come from the germline V gene (reference sequence). Here the CDR3 DNA reads TGTGCCAGCAGGCCCTTCGAGAGTTATAGCAATCAGCCCCAGCATTTT. It encodes CASRPFESYSNQPQHF.

This clonotype has a count of ten or more. The chain combines TRBV30 with TRBJ2-3, with a tentative D call TRBD2 (5 bases). V lost 3 bases to trimming and J lost 2 bases, with 15 bases between them. The CDR3 has 15 residues. Germline assignment: CDR1 GTSNPN and CDR2 SVGIG (reference sequence). The CDR3 here is CAWRIGISSTDTQYF. CDR3 nucleotide sequence: TGTGCCTGGAGAATCGGGATCTCCTCCACAGATACGCAGTATTTT.

This clonotype was counted ten times or more. The rearrangement joins TRBV4-1 to TRBJ2-2; no firm D call. CDR1 is MGHRA and CDR2 is YSYEKL in the germline V gene. The V end lost 3 bases, the J end lost 3 bases, and 23 bases lay between the germline ends. The CDR3 extends over 19 amino acids. CDR3 region: CASSHAEGQAKIYTGELFF. The DNA for the CDR3 is TGCGCCAGCAGCCACGCTGAAGGGCAGGCAAAAATTTACACCGGGGAGCTGTTTTTT.

This clonotype was recorded at least ten times. V is TRBV12-3 or TRBV12-4 and J is TRBJ2-1; TRBD2 aligns across 11 bases. This CDR3 is 15 amino acids long. With V trimmed by 3 bases and J by 7 bases, 5 bases remained unmatched. CDR3 DNA: TGTGCCAGCAGTTTTTCGGCTAGCGGGAGGAATGAGCAGTTCTTC. Its protein is CASSFSASGRNEQFF.

This clonotype was seen ten or more times. The chain couples TRBV29-1 to TRBJ2-1, with D hard to call. The CDR3 sequence is 16 residues long. From germline, CDR1 is SQVTM and CDR2 ANQGSEA. V lost 0 bases and J 1 base, leaving 13 bases between the germline ends. The CDR3 nucleotides read TGCAGCGTTGAAGATCAGCACCGCCATTCCTACAATGAGCAGTTCTTC. Protein: CSVEDQHRHSYNEQFF.